This TCR beta chain appears in the sequencing data of a study of blood T cells in healthy people across ages (dated by TCRdb to between 2014 and 2017). Looking at the study overall: Template switching captured roughly one uniquely barcoded TCR beta cDNA molecule per two T cells in model experiments. The donors were split into four age groups: young (average about 16 years), middle-aged (over 35), aged (over 55) and long-lived (roughly 77). To track age-related changes in TCR beta repertoire diversity, the study relied on deep sequencing normalized with unique cDNA molecular identifiers. Donors of different ages were randomly distributed across sequencing lanes to avoid experimental bias. Using the same blood draw, the study looked at two additional independent replicas of 1 million unique cDNA reads for two donors, one aged 18 to 30 and the other aged 80 or older.

A note on this clonotype: It lacks a known antigen. No base qualities exist here, and no much larger clone lies one base off it.

Here V drops 1 base and J drops 6 bases, and the junction holds 20 bases not matched to any gene. Taken from the germline V gene, the CDR1 and CDR2 loops are LGHNA and YNFKEQ. Including cysteine and phenylalanine, the CDR3 has 21 amino acids. The DNA shown is the 63-base CDR3, in frame from base 1. Donors were 30 to 45 systemically healthy Caucasian individuals from Russia aged roughly 6 to 95 years. Each donor gave ten milliliters of peripheral blood, drawn into EDTA-treated Vacutainer tubes. PBMCs were isolated by Ficoll-Paque density-gradient centrifugation, with at least 7 million obtained per sample. Total RNA was extracted from PBMCs with Trizol reagent, with at least 5 micrograms obtained per sample. For every donor, flow cytometry on a PBMC aliquot measured the percentage of naive CD45RAhigh/CD27high T cells. General conclusions and limits of the study: The CMV infection status of donors was not known, potentially confounding age-related changes in expanded clonotypes. A strong correlation was found between observed TCR beta diversity and the percentage of naive T cells measured by flow cytometry. Compared with the aged group, the long-lived group had more naive CD4+ T cells, fewer expanded clones and increased TCR diversity, suggesting age selection. As age increased, observed TCR beta diversity per million T cells dropped in a roughly linear way, and a significant reduction was already evident by age 40. Estimates of total diversity from one million sequenced T cells were regarded as lower bounds and underestimates. Bulk unsorted PBMC profiling prevented conclusive comparison of naive and antigen-experienced compartments.

The library relied on 5' RACE. Sequenced using an Illumina HiSeq 2500. A second roughly 6 to 11 cycle PCR used a sample-barcoded 5' primer and a J-beta primer mix. Each TCR beta cDNA molecule received a unique molecular identifier from a template-switch 5' adaptor carrying 12 random nucleotides. Each sample yielded at least 2.5 million CDR3-containing paired-end reads. First-strand cDNA synthesis was performed from all RNA using the Mint cDNA synthesis kit, with priming by a TRBC-specific oligonucleotide. After uracil-DNA glycosylase treatment, a first 18-cycle PCR used universal primers M1SS and BC2_uni_R on all cDNA. On the study's bioinformatics: For normalization, 1 million high-quality reads, each with a distinct molecular identifier, were randomly selected from each sample. Instead of being binned into consensus sequences, reads with shared molecular identifiers were discarded. CDR3 identification, clonotype clustering and error correction used MiTCR with a Q25 quality threshold and the strictest error-elimination algorithm. A nonparametric unseen species model with Euler transformation was used to estimate a lower bound on total TCR beta diversity. TCRdb passed the public sequencing reads through fastp at Q25 and MiXCR, retaining productive beta sequences. Rows merge per CDR3 protein into single entries with the most common DNA and genes. The V and J calls and clone size are TCRdb's, not the authors'. This sample gives some 640,000 distinct CDR3 sequences in total; 45% to 50% of them show up just once. The ten largest clones represent around 32% of the sample.

The sample taken for sequencing was blood. The sequence was obtained from an older woman in good health. The rearranged segments are TRBV4-2 and TRBJ2-1; TRBD2 matches 11 bases in the middle. In nucleotide form, the sequence is TGTGCCAGCAGCCAAGGAGTCGCTAGCGGGAGGAAAACTGGAAGAACCAATGAGCAGTTCTTC. Translated, this gives CASSQGVASGRKTGRTNEQFF.